These 29 T cell receptor beta chains were sequenced from one sample in a study of blood T cell repertoires in COVID-19. The method was immunoSEQ multiplex PCR; TCRdb's version includes in-frame clones alone and lacks a portion of them. The table lists around 500,000 clones, 88% of them singletons. Sequencing was done on a sample of PBMCs or T cells enriched from blood (not recorded which). The receptors were sampled from a woman between 40 and 50 years old who had recovered from COVID-19.

This chain links TRBV9 with TRBJ1-3, with D possibly TRBD1 on 6 matching bases. The CDR3 totals 14 residues. Germline-derived CDR1 and CDR2 are SGDLS and YYNGEE. The germline V and J ends were trimmed by 6 bases and 0 bases, with 10 bases remaining between them. CDR3 in amino acids: CASTRDNSGNTIYF. The CDR3 bases are TGTGCCAGCACCCGGGACAACTCTGGAAACACCATATATTTT. The full variable domain, its missing parts supplied by reference TRBV9 and TRBJ1-3, is DSGVTQTPKHLITATGQRVTLRCSPRSGDLSVYWYQQSLDQGLQFLIQYYNGEERAKGNILERFSAQQFPDLHSELNLSSLELGDSALYFCASTRDNSGNTIYFGEGSWLTVV.

This clone was counted once. The chain combines TRBV7-9 with TRBJ1-4; tentatively, D is TRBD1 (6 bases). V was cut by 5 bases and J by 4 bases, with 11 bases left in between. The CDR3 has 14 amino acids. Germline CDR1 reads SEHNR; CDR2 reads FQNEAQ (reference sequence). CDR3 sequence (DNA): TGTGCCAGCAGCCCCGACAGGTATAATGAAAAACTGTTTTTT. This translates into CASSPDRYNEKLFF.

CDR3 in amino acids: CASSGTGGGGYTF. The CDR3 DNA reads TGTGCCAGCAGCGGAACAGGGGGTGGTGGCTACACCTTC. The V gene is TRBV9, the J gene TRBJ1-2, with 8 bases identical to TRBD1. The germline V gene has CDR1 SGDLS and CDR2 YYNGEE. The J segment lost 7 bases and the V segment lost 3 bases, leaving 5 bases of the junction unmatched. This CDR3 contains 13 residues.

This clone occurred once. This chain links TRBV18 with TRBJ1-2; 8 bases map to TRBD1. Losses at the gene ends were 1 base for V and 5 bases for J; bases not matched to a gene: 12. Per germline, CDR1 KGHSH and CDR2 LQKENI. This CDR3 region has 17 residues. The CDR3 loop is CASSPLGRQGRVYGYTF. CDR3 in DNA: TGTGCCAGCTCACCACTCGGGCGACAGGGGAGAGTGTATGGCTACACCTTC.

The chain recombines TRBV18 with TRBJ1-1; TRBD1 might be the D (6 bases). CDR1 is KGHSH, CDR2 LQKENI, per germline. The CDR3 is made up of 13 amino acids. Trimming removed 4 bases from V and 6 bases from J, with 12 bases in between. The CDR3 DNA follows: TGTGCCAGCTCACGAACAGGGACATCTGAAGCTTTCTTT. Translated: CASSRTGTSEAFF.

In nucleotides, the CDR3 is TGTGCCAGCAGTTCAATACAGGGACTAGCGGACAATGAGCAGTTCTTC. Protein product: CASSSIQGLADNEQFF. This sequence joins TRBV27 and TRBJ2-1, with 11 bases matching TRBD2. This CDR3 contains 16 residues. The J segment lost 5 bases and the V segment lost 4 bases, leaving 7 bases of the junction unmatched. The germline V gene has CDR1 MNHEY and CDR2 SMNVEV (reference sequence).

The chain is built from TRBV5-4 and TRBJ1-2; TRBD1 aligns across 8 bases. J lost 4 bases, V lost 3 bases, and 5 bases had no gene match. Germline-derived CDR1 and CDR2 are SGHNT and YYREEE (reference sequence). This CDR3 is 14 amino acids long. This CDR3 is CASSSPGQVYGYTF. Written as DNA, the CDR3 is TGTGCCAGCAGCTCGCCGGGACAGGTCTATGGCTACACCTTC.

The V call is TRBV11-2, the J call TRBJ2-2; D ambiguous. Germline V gives CDR1 SGHAT, CDR2 FQNNGV. The CDR3 has 13 residues. Trimming left V 0 bases short and J 4 bases short, with 3 bases between. CDR3: CASSLDLTGELFF. For the CDR3, the DNA is TGTGCCAGCAGCTTAGACCTCACCGGGGAGCTGTTTTTT.

This sequence joins TRBV24-1 and TRBJ2-1, with 7 positions matching TRBD1. Looked up from germline, CDR1 is KGHDR and CDR2 is SFDVKD. Unmatched junction bases numbered 10, after V lost 4 bases and J lost 5 bases. The CDR3 is made up of 16 amino acids. CDR3 DNA: TGTGCCACCAGTGAGAACCGGGACAGCGAAGACAATGAGCAGTTCTTC. Translated: CATSENRDSEDNEQFF.

The rearrangement uses TRBV7-2 and TRBJ2-7; D uncertain. Trimming took off 2 bases at V and 3 bases at J, with 8 bases between the two ends. This CDR3 is built from 13 residues. CDR1 is SGHTA, CDR2 FQGNSA, per germline. The CDR3 loop is CASSLQLVYEQYF. The CDR3 DNA reads TGTGCCAGCAGCTTACAACTTGTCTACGAGCAGTACTTC.

As concerns this clone: Other DNA sequences in the same sample also yield this CDR3. The CDR3 DNA reads TGCGCCAGCAGCTTGACAGGGAACACTGAAGCTTTCTTT. Translation: CASSLTGNTEAFF. The chain is built from TRBV5-1 and TRBJ1-1; D possibly corresponds to TRBD1 (5 bases). This CDR3 region has 13 residues. Germline-derived CDR1 and CDR2 are SGHRS and YFSETQ. Trimming removed 1 base from V and 1 base from J, with 5 bases in between.

V and J are TRBV4-3 and TRBJ1-3; D remains unclear. CDR1 is LGHNA, CDR2 YSLEER, per germline. V was pared by 1 base and J by 0 bases, with 10 bases between. The length of the CDR3 is 16 residues. The CDR3 nucleotides read TGCGCCAGCAGCCAAGTAACACAGAACTCTGGAAACACCATATATTTT. Translated, it gives CASSQVTQNSGNTIYF.

The chain joins TRBV30 to TRBJ2-7, with a tentative D call TRBD1 (6 bases). The CDR3 contains 13 residues. From germline, CDR1 is GTSNPN and CDR2 SVGIG (reference sequence). V lost 5 bases and J 4 bases, leaving 15 bases between the germline ends. The CDR3 nucleotides read TGTGCCTGGCGCCGGGACATAGGATACGAGCAGTACTTC. This translates into CAWRRDIGYEQYF.

CDR3: CASSLAPGQSLYGYTF. CDR3 DNA: TGCGCCAGCAGCTTGGCCCCAGGACAGTCCCTCTATGGCTACACCTTC. The chain employs TRBV5-1 and TRBJ1-2, with a possible D match to TRBD1 (6 bases). The germline V and J ends were trimmed by 0 bases and 4 bases, with 16 bases remaining between them. The length of the CDR3 is 16 residues. Germline CDR1 and CDR2: SGHRS and YFSETQ.

In nucleotides, the CDR3 is TGTGCCAGCAGCTTGGTGGGGGCGGTTCCCAACTATGGCTACACCTTC. Its protein product is CASSLVGAVPNYGYTF. V and J are TRBV5-4 and TRBJ1-2; a possible D gene is TRBD1 (6 bases). The germline V gene has CDR1 SGHNT and CDR2 YYREEE (reference sequence). This CDR3 is 16 amino acids long. The ends were cut back, 0 bases at V and 2 bases at J, with 14 bases in the middle.

J is TRBJ1-1 and V is TRBV18; D is possibly TRBD1 (5 bases). V shed 5 bases and J shed 1 base, with 8 bases lying between them. This CDR3 has 13 amino acids. The germline V gene has CDR1 KGHSH and CDR2 LQKENI. In DNA form, the CDR3 reads TGTGCCAGCTCATCGACAGCGAACACTGAAGCTTTCTTT. The encoded protein is CASSSTANTEAFF.

The CDR3 DNA sequence: TGTGCCAGTAGCCCTCGACTAGCTGGGGAGCAGTACTTC. This gives the protein CASSPRLAGEQYF. The rearrangement links TRBV19 to TRBJ2-7; TRBD2 matches 7 bases. Per the germline V gene, CDR1 is LNHDA and CDR2 is SQIVND (reference sequence). With V trimmed by 6 bases and J by 7 bases, 9 bases remained unmatched. The CDR3 length is 13 residues.

The chain joins TRBV12-3 or TRBV12-4 to TRBJ1-1, with 7 bases lining up with TRBD1. Germline trimming cut 5 bases from V and 4 bases from J; bases unmatched to any gene: 4. The CDR3 runs to 13 residues. The CDR3 loop reads CASSVTGFTEAFF. For the CDR3, the DNA is TGTGCCAGCAGTGTGACAGGGTTCACTGAAGCTTTCTTT.

The chain joins TRBV24-1 to TRBJ2-3; D possibly corresponds to TRBD1 (6 bases). CDR1 is KGHDR, CDR2 SFDVKD, per germline. The length of the CDR3 is 17 residues. Between the trimmed V and J ends, which lost 4 bases and 0 bases, there was a span of 16 bases. CDR3 sequence reads: CATSDLGQGLSTDTQYF. The CDR3 nucleotides are TGTGCCACCAGTGACCTCGGGCAGGGGTTGAGCACAGATACGCAGTATTTT.

This chain links TRBV25-1 with TRBJ2-1; TRBD2 is a possible D gene (6 bases). Germline lookup yields CDR1 MGHDK and CDR2 SYGVNS. V lost 11 bases to trimming and J lost 9 bases, with 14 bases between them. The CDR3 runs to 11 residues. This CDR3 reads CARPLEGEQFF. Written as DNA, the CDR3 is TGTGCCCGCCCATTGGAGGGTGAGCAGTTCTTC.

The J gene is TRBJ1-5, the V gene TRBV19, with 7 bases that match TRBD1. This CDR3 is built from 14 residues. Germline lookup yields CDR1 LNHDA and CDR2 SQIVND (reference sequence). V was pared by 4 bases and J by 7 bases, with 7 bases of the junction left unmatched. In nucleotides, the CDR3 is TGTGCCAGTAGTACCGACAGGGCTCGACAGCCCCAGCATTTT. Its translation: CASSTDRARQPQHF.

V and J are TRBV7-2 and TRBJ1-1, with D unresolved. Germline lookup yields CDR1 SGHTA and CDR2 FQGNSA. The CDR3 covers 14 residues. With 3 bases removed from V and 2 bases from J, the gap between germline ends came to 10 bases. The CDR3 reads CASSLGGINTEAFF. As DNA, the CDR3 is TGTGCCAGCAGCTTGGGAGGGATAAACACTGAAGCTTTCTTT.

The chain recombines TRBV5-1 with TRBJ1-1; D is ambiguous. There are 14 residues in the CDR3. Germline V gene lookup returns CDR1 SGHRS and CDR2 YFSETQ. The germline V and J ends were trimmed by 2 bases and 2 bases, with 10 bases remaining between them. DNA of the CDR3: TGCGCCAGCAGCTTCGACATCTCTAACACTGAAGCTTTCTTT. It is translated as CASSFDISNTEAFF.

This clone occurred once. The V call is TRBV6-5, the J call TRBJ2-7; the match to TRBD1 covers 7 bases. Per germline, CDR1 MNHEY and CDR2 SVGAGI. V shed 0 bases, J shed 2 bases, and the junction held 7 bases outside the gene matches. The CDR3 length is 16 residues. The CDR3: CASSYSKQGQTYEQYF. The CDR3 nucleotides are TGTGCCAGCAGTTACTCGAAACAGGGGCAGACCTACGAGCAGTACTTC.

This clone was seen a single time. This sequence joins TRBV19 and TRBJ1-1; D is undetermined. The CDR3 loop spans 17 amino acids. The germline V gene encodes CDR1 LNHDA and CDR2 SQIVND (reference sequence). Trimming shortened V by 2 bases and J by 4 bases, and 20 bases separated the two germline ends. The CDR3 loop reads CASSIMVASEWGTEAFF. The CDR3, as DNA: TGTGCCAGTAGTATAATGGTCGCTAGCGAGTGGGGCACTGAAGCTTTCTTT.

The sample holds a few counts of this clone. V usage is TRBV10-2 and J usage is TRBJ1-1, with a weak D call TRBD1 (6 bases). CDR3 length: 14 amino acids. Trimming cost V 5 bases and J 7 bases, with 17 bases left between them. Germline assignment: CDR1 WSHSY and CDR2 SAAADI. The CDR3: CASSSTGTRYEAFF. In DNA, the CDR3 is TGCGCCAGCAGTTCTACCGGGACACGATATGAAGCTTTCTTT.

The chain is built from TRBV5-6 and TRBJ2-1, with 9 bases fitting TRBD2. The CDR3 is 15 amino acids. In germline, CDR1 is SGHDT, CDR2 YYEEEE. The J segment lost 0 bases and the V segment lost 4 bases, leaving 2 bases of the junction unmatched. The CDR3 DNA is TGTGCCAGCAGCCTTAGCGGGAGCTCCTACAATGAGCAGTTCTTC. Translated: CASSLSGSSYNEQFF.

The rearrangement joins TRBV5-6 to TRBJ1-5; 9 nucleotides agree with TRBD1. Germline assignment: CDR1 SGHDT and CDR2 YYEEEE. The CDR3 contains 17 residues. Losses at the gene ends were 4 bases for V and 3 bases for J; bases not matched to a gene: 11. The CDR3 loop is CASSGWTGASDNQPQHF. The CDR3 DNA is TGTGCCAGCAGCGGTTGGACAGGGGCCTCTGACAATCAGCCCCAGCATTTT.

The DNA for the CDR3 is TGCGCCAGCAGCTTGGGGACAGGGGTCCAAGAGACCCAGTACTTC. Translated: CASSLGTGVQETQYF. The chain employs TRBV5-1 and TRBJ2-5, with 9 nucleotides matching TRBD1. Losses at the gene ends were 0 bases for V and 1 base for J; bases not matched to a gene: 1. Per the germline V gene, CDR1 is SGHRS and CDR2 is YFSETQ. The CDR3 has 15 residues. The variable domain in full, with the rest retrieved from reference TRBV5-1 and TRBJ2-5, is KAGVTQTPRYLIKTRGQQVTLSCSPISGHRSVSWYQQTPGQGLQFLFEYFSETQRNKGNFPGRFSGRQFSNSRSEMNVSTLELGDSALYLCASSLGTGVQETQYFGPGTRLLVL.